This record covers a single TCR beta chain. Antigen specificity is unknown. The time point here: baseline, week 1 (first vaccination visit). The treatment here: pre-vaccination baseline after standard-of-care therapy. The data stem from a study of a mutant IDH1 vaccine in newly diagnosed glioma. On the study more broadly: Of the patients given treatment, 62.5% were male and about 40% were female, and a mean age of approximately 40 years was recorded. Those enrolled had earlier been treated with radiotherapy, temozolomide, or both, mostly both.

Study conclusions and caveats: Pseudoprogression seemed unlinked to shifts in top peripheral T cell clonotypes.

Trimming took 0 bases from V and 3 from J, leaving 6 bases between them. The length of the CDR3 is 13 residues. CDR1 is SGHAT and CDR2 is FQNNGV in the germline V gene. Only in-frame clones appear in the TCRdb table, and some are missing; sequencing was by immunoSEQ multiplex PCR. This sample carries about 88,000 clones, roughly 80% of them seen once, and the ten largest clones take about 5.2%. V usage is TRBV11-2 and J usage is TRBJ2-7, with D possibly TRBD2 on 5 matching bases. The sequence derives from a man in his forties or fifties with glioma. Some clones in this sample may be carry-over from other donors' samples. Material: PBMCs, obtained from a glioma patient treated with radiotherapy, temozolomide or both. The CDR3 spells CASSLERVYEQYF. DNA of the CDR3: TGTGCCAGCAGCTTAGAGAGGGTCTACGAGCAGTACTTC.